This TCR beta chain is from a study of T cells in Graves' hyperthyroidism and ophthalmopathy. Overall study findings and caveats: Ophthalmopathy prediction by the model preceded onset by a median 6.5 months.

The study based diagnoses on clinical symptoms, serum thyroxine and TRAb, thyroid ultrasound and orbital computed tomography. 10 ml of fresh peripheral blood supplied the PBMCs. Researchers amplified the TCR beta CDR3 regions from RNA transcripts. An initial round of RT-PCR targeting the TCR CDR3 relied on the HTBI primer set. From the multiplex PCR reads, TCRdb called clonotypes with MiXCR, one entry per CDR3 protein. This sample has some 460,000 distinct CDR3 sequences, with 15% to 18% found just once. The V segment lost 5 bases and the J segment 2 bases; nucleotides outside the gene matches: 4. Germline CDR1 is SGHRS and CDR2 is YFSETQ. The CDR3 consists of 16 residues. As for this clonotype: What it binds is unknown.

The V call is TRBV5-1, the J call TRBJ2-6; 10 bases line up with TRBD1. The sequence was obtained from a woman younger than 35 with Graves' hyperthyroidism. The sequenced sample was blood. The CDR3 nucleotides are TGCGCCAGCAGTTCCGGGACAGGGGCTGGGGCCAACGTCCTGACTTTC. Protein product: CASSSGTGAGANVLTF.